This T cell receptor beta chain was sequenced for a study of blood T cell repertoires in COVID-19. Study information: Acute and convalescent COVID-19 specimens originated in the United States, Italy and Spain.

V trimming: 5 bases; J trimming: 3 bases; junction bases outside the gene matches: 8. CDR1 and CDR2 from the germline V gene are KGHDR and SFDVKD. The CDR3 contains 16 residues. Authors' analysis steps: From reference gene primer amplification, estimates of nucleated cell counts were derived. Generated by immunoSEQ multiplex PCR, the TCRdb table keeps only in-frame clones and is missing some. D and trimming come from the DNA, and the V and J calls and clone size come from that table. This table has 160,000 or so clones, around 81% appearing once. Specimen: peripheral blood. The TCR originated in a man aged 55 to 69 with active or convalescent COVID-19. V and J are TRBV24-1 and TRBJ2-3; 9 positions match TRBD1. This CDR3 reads CATSALGTGWTDTQYF. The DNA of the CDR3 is TGTGCCACCAGTGCCCTAGGGACAGGGTGGACAGATACGCAGTATTTT.